The clone carrying this T cell receptor beta chain occurred many times. Antigen: not known. The TCR beta library used iRepertoire HTBI primers with Arm-PCR amplification of CDR3. Via MiXCR, TCRdb re-called the multiplex PCR reads, giving one row per CDR3 protein. Of about 370,000 distinct CDR3 sequences listed, 15% were seen once; the top ten hold 20% to 25%. Indicated time point: newly diagnosed GD, antithyroid drugs for less than 3 months. The TCR library used RNA extracted from PBMCs. This sample is drawn from a study of regulatory T cells in long-lasting Graves disease. Study background: Graves' cases, newly diagnosed, had used antithyroid drugs under 3 months. General observations from the study: A greater number of public clonotypes (fewer than 3,000) was shared by persistent patients than by new patients (about 960). The study examined only peripheral blood, not thyroid tissue.

The material sequenced was peripheral blood mononuclear cells (PBMCs), taken at new diagnosis, from a patient treated with antithyroid drugs. This TCR was sampled from a female donor with Graves disease.

The CDR3 nucleotides are TGTGCCAGCAGTTTCTTCGATACCTCCGAAGGGGAGCTGTTTTTT. Translated, it gives CASSFFDTSEGELFF. The rearrangement uses TRBV12-3 or TRBV12-4 and TRBJ2-2; D remains unclear. The V gene lost 3 bases and the J gene lost 8 bases, with 16 bases spanning the gap. The CDR3 covers 15 residues.